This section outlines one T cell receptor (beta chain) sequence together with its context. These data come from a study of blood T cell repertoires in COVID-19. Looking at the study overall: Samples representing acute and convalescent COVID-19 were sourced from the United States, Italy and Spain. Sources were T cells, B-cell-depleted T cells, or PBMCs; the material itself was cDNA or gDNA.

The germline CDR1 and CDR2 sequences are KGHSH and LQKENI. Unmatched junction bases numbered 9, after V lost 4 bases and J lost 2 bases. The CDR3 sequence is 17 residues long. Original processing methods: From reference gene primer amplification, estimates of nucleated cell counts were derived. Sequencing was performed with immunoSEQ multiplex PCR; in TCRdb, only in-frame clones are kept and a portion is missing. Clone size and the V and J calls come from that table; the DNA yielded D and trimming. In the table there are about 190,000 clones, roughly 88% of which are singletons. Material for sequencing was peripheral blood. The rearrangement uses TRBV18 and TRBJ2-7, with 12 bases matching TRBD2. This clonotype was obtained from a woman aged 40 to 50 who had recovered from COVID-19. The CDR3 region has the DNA TGTGCCAGCTCACTGACTAGCGGGAGATCCGTGCCCTACGAGCAGTACTTC. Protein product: CASSLTSGRSVPYEQYF.